This TCR beta chain was observed in a study of cytomegalovirus exposure and HLA in healthy donors. General study findings and limits: Analyzed later, association rates of TCRs varied across HLA loci, with DRB1 most and HLA-C fewest. Researchers left out some V segments, among them TRBV6-2 and TRBV6-3, as indistinguishable.

Nominally healthy donors provided the samples, though records likely missed some immune exposures. V was cut by 7 bases and J by 2 bases, with 21 bases left in between. The CDR3 covers 16 residues. Germline V lookup: CDR1 SNHLY, CDR2 FYNNEI. 13 Jbeta primers and 60 Vbeta primers were used for the PCR. The repertoire was sequenced with immunoSEQ multiplex PCR; TCRdb's copy has only in-frame clones and lacks some. The sample includes 150,000 to 200,000 clones, about four fifths of them seen just once. Points on this clone: Its antigen is not known.

Sequencing was carried out using PBMCs. This sequence joins TRBV2 and TRBJ2-7, with D possibly being TRBD1 (5 bases). The clonotype originates from a girl between 10 and 17 years old in good health and CMV-seropositive. CDR3 sequence (DNA): TGTGCCAGCATACTGAATCAAGGGGTCCTCGCCTACGAGCAGTACTTC. Its translation: CASILNQGVLAYEQYF. Looking up the rest from reference TRBV2 and TRBJ2-7 gives the full variable domain: EPEVTQTPSHQVTQMGQEVILRCVPISNHLYFYWYRQILGQKVEFLVSFYNNEISEKSEIFDDQFSVERPDGSNFTLKIRSTKLEDSAMYFCASILNQGVLAYEQYFGPGTRLTVT.